The following is a TCR beta chain sequence with its context. The data originate from a study of blood T cell repertoires in COVID-19. Background on the study: COVID-19 samples collected from the United States, Italy and Spain covered acute and convalescent phases. T cells, B-cell-depleted T cells, or PBMCs supplied cDNA or gDNA.

V was cut by 1 base and J by 8 bases, with 11 bases left in between. The CDR3 loop spans 14 amino acids. The V gene's germline CDR1 is SGHAT and CDR2 FQNNGV. Original handling: Reference gene primers were amplified, and this amplification served to estimate nucleated cell counts. Only in-frame clones appear in the TCRdb table, and some are missing; sequencing was by immunoSEQ multiplex PCR. V, J and clone size are those of that table, while D and trimming were read from the DNA. This table holds some 130,000 clones, 84% found once. V usage is TRBV11-2 and J usage is TRBJ1-4, with TRBD1 as a possible D gene (5 bases). The specimen sequenced was peripheral blood. This clonotype originated in a human donor in a cohort sampled during active COVID-19. CDR3: CASSLAGGGEKLFF. CDR3 sequence (DNA): TGTGCCAGCAGCTTAGCCGGGGGTGGAGAAAAACTGTTTTTT.